These 27 T cell receptor beta chains came from one sample sequenced in a study of cytomegalovirus exposure and HLA in healthy donors. Amplification used 60 Vbeta primers and 13 Jbeta primers. Clones were sequenced by immunoSEQ multiplex PCR, and TCRdb holds only the in-frame ones, with some missing. This repertoire includes tens of thousands of clones. Source material: PBMCs. The receptor set was obtained from a male donor in good health and CMV-seronegative.

Here the CDR3 reads CASRATSGGAGNEQFF. CDR3 DNA sequence: TGCGCCAGCAGGGCGACTAGCGGGGGGGCCGGAAATGAGCAGTTCTTC. This chain connects TRBV5-1 to TRBJ2-1; 14 bases are a match to TRBD2. Trimming removed 5 bases from V and 7 bases from J; junction bases left unmatched: 8. The CDR3 is made up of 16 amino acids. CDR1 is SGHRS and CDR2 is YFSETQ in the germline V gene. The variable domain in full, completed from reference TRBV5-1 and TRBJ2-1, reads KAGVTQTPRYLIKTRGQQVTLSCSPISGHRSVSWYQQTPGQGLQFLFEYFSETQRNKGNFPGRFSGRQFSNSRSEMNVSTLELGDSALYLCASRATSGGAGNEQFFGPGTRLTVL.

The chain joins TRBV30 to TRBJ1-4, with 7 nucleotides matching TRBD1. Losses at the gene ends were 2 bases for V and 5 bases for J; bases not matched to a gene: 14. Germline loops: CDR1 GTSNPN, CDR2 SVGIG (reference sequence). This CDR3 comprises 17 residues. DNA of the CDR3: TGTGCCTGGAGTTACAAACCAAGACAGGGACGAAATGAAAAACTGTTTTTT. Translation gives CAWSYKPRQGRNEKLFF.

CDR3 loop: CASSLSGSHGDTQYF. CDR3 nucleotides: TGTGCCAGCAGCTTATCCGGGTCCCACGGCGATACGCAGTATTTT. The rearrangement links TRBV7-2 to TRBJ2-3, with D hard to call. Trimming left V 2 bases short and J 6 bases short, with 15 bases between. This CDR3 is 15 amino acids long. The germline V gene encodes CDR1 SGHTA and CDR2 FQGNSA. Full variable domain (missing parts from reference TRBV7-2 and TRBJ2-3): GAGVSQSPSNKVTEKGKDVELRCDPISGHTALYWYRQSLGQGLEFLIYFQGNSAPDKSGLPSDRFSAERTGGSVSTLTIQRTQQEDSAVYLCASSLSGSHGDTQYFGPGTRLTVL.

The chain has TRBV29-1 and TRBJ1-1; 8 positions match TRBD1. CDR1 and CDR2 (germline): SQVTM, ANQGSEA. Trimming removed 2 bases from V and 7 bases from J; junction bases left unmatched: 6. The CDR3 length is 13 residues. CDR3 in DNA: TGCAGCGTTGAATTACAGGGGGACCTTGAAGCTTTCTTT. Amino acid sequence: CSVELQGDLEAFF. Variable domain in full (rest from reference TRBV29-1 and TRBJ1-1): SAVISQKPSRDICQRGTSLTIQCQVDSQVTMMFWYRQQPGQSLTLIATANQGSEATYESGFVIDKFPISRPNLTFSTLTVSNMSPEDSSIYLCSVELQGDLEAFFGQGTRLTVV.

The chain recombines TRBV5-6 with TRBJ1-5; D gene uncertain. The CDR3 sequence is 16 residues long. V dropped 3 bases and J dropped 0 bases, with 13 bases sitting between them. Per the germline V gene, CDR1 is SGHDT and CDR2 is YYEEEE. CDR3 coding DNA: TGTGCCAGCAGCTCCCGGGCCGACTATAGCAATCAGCCCCAGCATTTT. This codes for CASSSRADYSNQPQHF.

The chain joins TRBV4-1 to TRBJ1-4; D may be TRBD1 (5 bases). Per germline, CDR1 MGHRA and CDR2 YSYEKL. V was shortened by 0 bases and J by 1 base, with 12 bases between the two germline ends. The CDR3 runs 17 residues. The CDR3 coding sequence is TGCGCCAGCAGCCAAGATCCCGGGGGGGTAACTAATGAAAAACTGTTTTTT. As protein: CASSQDPGGVTNEKLFF.

This chain uses TRBV7-3 with TRBJ2-1, with no clear D. This CDR3 region has 13 residues. V lost 2 bases to trimming and J lost 2 bases, with 4 bases between them. CDR1 SGHTA and CDR2 FQGTGA come from the germline V gene. CDR3 DNA sequence: TGTGCCAGCAGCTTACGTCCCTACAATGAGCAGTTCTTC. As protein: CASSLRPYNEQFF. The variable domain in full, completed from reference TRBV7-3 and TRBJ2-1, reads GAGVSQTPSNKVTEKGKYVELRCDPISGHTALYWYRQSLGQGPEFLIYFQGTGAADDSGLPNDRFFAVRPEGSVSTLKIQRTERGDSAVYLCASSLRPYNEQFFGPGTRLTVL.

The rearrangement joins TRBV4-1 to TRBJ1-5, with D hard to call. Germline lookup yields CDR1 MGHRA and CDR2 YSYEKL. The CDR3 covers 15 residues. V was pared by 4 bases and J by 3 bases, with 13 bases between. The CDR3 is CASSREGGLNQPQHF. The CDR3 region has the DNA TGCGCCAGCAGCCGGGAGGGAGGGCTCAATCAGCCCCAGCATTTT.

V is TRBV19 and J is TRBJ1-1; D may be TRBD1 (5 bases). The CDR3 is 14 amino acids. V lost 3 bases and J lost 1, with 9 bases in between. From germline, CDR1 is LNHDA and CDR2 SQIVND (reference sequence). The CDR3 DNA follows: TGTGCCAGTAGTATCGCCGGGGGGAACACTGAAGCTTTCTTT. It yields the protein CASSIAGGNTEAFF. Full variable domain (remainder filled in from reference TRBV19 and TRBJ1-1): DGGITQSPKYLFRKEGQNVTLSCEQNLNHDAMYWYRQDPGQGLRLIYYSQIVNDFQKGDIAEGYSVSREKKESFPLTVTSAQKNPTAFYLCASSIAGGNTEAFFGQGTRLTVV.

The chain employs TRBV6-1 and TRBJ1-2; the D gene is possibly TRBD1 (6 bases). The germline gives CDR1 MNHNS, CDR2 SASEGT. This CDR3 has 12 amino acids. The V end lost 8 bases, the J end lost 7 bases, and 14 bases lay between the germline ends. This chain's CDR3 is CASLRGSRGYTF. CDR3 bases: TGTGCCAGCTTAAGGGGGTCGCGTGGCTACACCTTC.

The CDR3 bases are TGTGCCAGCAGCTTGGCTGGGAGGAGCAATCAGCCCCAGCATTTT. Amino acids: CASSLAGRSNQPQHF. V and J are TRBV5-6 and TRBJ1-5; D call uncertain. Trimming left V 0 bases short and J 1 base short, with 8 bases between. Germline V gives CDR1 SGHDT, CDR2 YYEEEE. The CDR3 is made up of 15 amino acids.

V usage is TRBV6-6 and J usage is TRBJ1-5, with TRBD1 matching 7 bases. Germline assignment: CDR1 MNHNY and CDR2 SVGAGI (reference sequence). The CDR3 covers 14 residues. Trimming cost V 2 bases and J 4 bases; bases outside gene matches: 2. The CDR3 DNA sequence: TGTGCCAGCAGTTACCGGGACAGAAATCAGCCCCAGCATTTT. It codes for CASSYRDRNQPQHF.

The CDR3 region is CASSYSRGQNTEAFF. DNA of the CDR3: TGTGCCAGCAGTTACTCGAGAGGGCAGAACACTGAAGCTTTCTTT. The chain employs TRBV6-5 and TRBJ1-1; D call uncertain. The CDR3 is made up of 15 amino acids. V lost 0 bases and J lost 1, with 9 bases in between. The germline gives CDR1 MNHEY, CDR2 SVGAGI.

V usage is TRBV5-1 and J usage is TRBJ1-2; weak D call: TRBD1 (6 bases). The CDR3 is made up of 14 amino acids. Per germline, CDR1 SGHRS and CDR2 YFSETQ. Trimming took 4 bases from V and 2 from J, leaving 12 bases between them. The CDR3 loop reads CASSNTGTNYGYTF. CDR3 coding DNA: TGCGCCAGCAGCAACACAGGGACGAACTATGGCTACACCTTC.

The chain is built from TRBV7-9 and TRBJ1-1, with D tentatively TRBD1 (6 bases). In germline, CDR1 is SEHNR, CDR2 FQNEAQ (reference sequence). V was clipped by 5 bases and J by 6 bases, with 19 bases between them. The CDR3 is made up of 15 amino acids. CDR3: CASSRMDLEGAEAFF. The CDR3 DNA is TGTGCCAGCAGCCGAATGGACCTCGAGGGGGCTGAAGCTTTCTTT.

About this clone itself: At one end, the junction sequence differs from germline, possibly due to a read error. The rearrangement joins TRBV7-7 to TRBJ2-7; 9 bases align to TRBD1. Germline CDR1 is SSHAT and CDR2 is FNYEAQ (reference sequence). CDR3 length: 17 residues. CDR3 residues: CASSTKGGTGPSYEQYF. The CDR3 DNA sequence: TGTGCTAGCAGTACAAAGGGCGGGACAGGGCCCTCCTACGAGCAGTACTTC.

CDR3 loop: CSAEGQGNEKLFF. As DNA, the CDR3 is TGCAGCGCTGAGGGACAGGGTAATGAAAAACTGTTTTTT. This sequence joins TRBV29-1 and TRBJ1-4, with 9 nucleotides matching TRBD1. V trimming: 7 bases; J trimming: 4 bases; junction bases outside the gene matches: 4. The length of the CDR3 is 13 residues. Germline-derived CDR1 and CDR2 are SQVTM and ANQGSEA.

The gene calls are TRBV11-2 and TRBJ2-4; 7 nucleotides align to TRBD2. The CDR3 spans 17 residues. J was trimmed by 0 bases and V by 5 bases; bases with no gene match: 10. Germline V gene data show CDR1 as SGHAT and CDR2 as FQNNGV. CDR3 coding DNA: TGTGCCAGCAGCCCATCCGCGGGGGTGCTAGCCAAAAACATTCAGTACTTC. Encoded protein: CASSPSAGVLAKNIQYF.

J is TRBJ1-6 and V is TRBV11-2, with a possible D match to TRBD1 (6 bases). Trimming removed 1 base at V and 5 bases at J, with 12 bases between. Germline lookup yields CDR1 SGHAT and CDR2 FQNNGV. The CDR3 has 16 residues. This CDR3 reads CASSLVYRVDNSPLHF. The CDR3 DNA is TGTGCCAGCAGCTTAGTTTACAGGGTAGATAATTCACCCCTCCACTTT.

The J gene is TRBJ2-2, the V gene TRBV4-1; the match to TRBD2 covers 8 bases. V shed 0 bases and J 4 bases; nucleotides not matched to a gene: 10. The CDR3 consists of 18 residues. CDR1 and CDR2 (germline): MGHRA, YSYEKL. CDR3 amino acids: CASSQDRGASGGTGELFF. CDR3 in DNA: TGCGCCAGCAGCCAAGATAGGGGAGCCAGCGGGGGCACCGGGGAGCTGTTTTTT.

This chain connects TRBV29-1 to TRBJ2-3; TRBD1 matches 7 bases. V dropped 6 bases and J dropped 8; count of bases not matched to a gene: 11. The CDR3 has 13 residues. Germline CDR1 is SQVTM and CDR2 is ANQGSEA. CDR3 in amino acids: CSVMGQLFVTQYF. The DNA of the CDR3 is TGCAGCGTCATGGGACAGCTCTTCGTTACGCAGTATTTT.

The chain employs TRBV7-9 and TRBJ1-6; D perhaps matches TRBD1 (5 bases). The CDR3 is 14 amino acids. Germline V gene sequence: CDR1 SEHNR, CDR2 FQNEAQ (reference sequence). V was cut by 3 bases and J by 5 bases, with 8 bases left in between. The CDR3 bases are TGTGCCAGCAGCTTTACAGGAGATAATTCACCCCTCCACTTT. This sequence encodes CASSFTGDNSPLHF.

This rearrangement joins TRBV30 to TRBJ1-6; 9 bases agree with TRBD1. With 6 bases clipped from V and 7 bases from J, the junction kept 10 bases outside the gene matches. CDR3 length equals 15 residues. CDR1 is GTSNPN, CDR2 SVGIG, per germline (reference sequence). The CDR3 DNA sequence: TGTGCCTGCGATGGTGTCGGACAGGGGAATTCACCCCTCCACTTT. This gives the protein CACDGVGQGNSPLHF.

CDR3 in DNA: TGTGCCAGCAGCGAAGGGGGCTCTTCCACTGAAGCTTTCTTT. Translated: CASSEGGSSTEAFF. The chain carries TRBV7-9 and TRBJ1-1; 7 bases line up with TRBD1. Germline V lookup: CDR1 SEHNR, CDR2 FQNEAQ (reference sequence). V shed 5 bases and J 4 bases; nucleotides not matched to a gene: 7. The CDR3 is 14 amino acids.

V gene TRBV5-4 combines with J gene TRBJ1-2; maybe TRBD1 (5 bases). This CDR3 is built from 14 residues. Trimming shortened V by 0 bases and J by 4 bases, and 10 bases separated the two germline ends. The V gene's germline CDR1 is SGHNT and CDR2 YYREEE (reference sequence). The CDR3 here is CASSLDRGTYGYTF. The CDR3 DNA follows: TGTGCCAGCAGCTTGGATCGGGGGACCTATGGCTACACCTTC.

The V and J genes are TRBV5-1 and TRBJ2-7, with TRBD2 identical over 10 bases. The ends lost 0 bases at V and 5 bases at J; junction bases unmatched: 5. Germline-derived CDR1 and CDR2 are SGHRS and YFSETQ. The CDR3 sequence is 15 residues long. The CDR3 loop is CASSLERGTSDEQYF. In DNA form, the CDR3 reads TGCGCCAGCAGCTTGGAACGGGGGACTAGCGACGAGCAGTACTTC.

V is TRBV2 and J is TRBJ2-7; perhaps TRBD1 as D (5 bases). V lost 7 bases to trimming and J lost 6 bases, with 16 bases between them. Germline V CDR1 and CDR2: SNHLY, FYNNEI. CDR3 length: 13 amino acids. The CDR3 spells CASKMTDKVEQYF. The CDR3 DNA is TGTGCCAGCAAAATGACAGATAAAGTCGAGCAGTACTTC.